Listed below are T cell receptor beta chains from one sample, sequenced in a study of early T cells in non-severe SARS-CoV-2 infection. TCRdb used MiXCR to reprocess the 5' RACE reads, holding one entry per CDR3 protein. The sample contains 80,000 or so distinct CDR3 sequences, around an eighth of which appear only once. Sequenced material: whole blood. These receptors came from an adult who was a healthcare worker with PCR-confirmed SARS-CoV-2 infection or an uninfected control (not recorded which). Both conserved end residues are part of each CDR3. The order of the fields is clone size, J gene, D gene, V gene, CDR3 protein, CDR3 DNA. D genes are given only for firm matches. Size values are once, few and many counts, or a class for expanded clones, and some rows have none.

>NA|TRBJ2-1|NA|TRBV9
CASSPNRFVDNEQFF
TGTGCCAGCAGCCCTAATCGTTTTGTCGACAATGAGCAGTTCTTC
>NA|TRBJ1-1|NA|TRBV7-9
CASSSRFGMNTEAFF
TGTGCCAGCAGCTCTAGATTTGGGATGAACACTGAAGCTTTCTTT
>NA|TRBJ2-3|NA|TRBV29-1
CSAGGGQTDTQYF
TGCAGCGCTGGGGGGGGGCAGACAGATACGCAGTATTTT
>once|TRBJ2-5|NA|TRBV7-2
CASSLGLRGLYQETQYF
TGTGCCAGCAGCCTGGGACTCCGCGGCTTGTACCAAGAGACCCAGTACTTC
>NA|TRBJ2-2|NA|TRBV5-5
CASSLSGAGELFF
TGTGCCAGCAGCTTGTCAGGGGCCGGGGAGCTGTTTTTT
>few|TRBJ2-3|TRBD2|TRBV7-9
CASLLAGMTDTQYF
TGTGCCAGCTTGCTAGCGGGTATGACAGATACGCAGTATTTT
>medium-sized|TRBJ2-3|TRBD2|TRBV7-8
CASSSGLATTGGVRREYF
TGTGCCAGCAGCTCGGGACTAGCCACAACGGGGGGGGTTCGGCGAGAGTATTTT
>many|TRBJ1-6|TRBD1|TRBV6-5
CASSYRDRGRGSPLHF
TGTGCCAGCAGCTATAGGGACAGGGGGCGTGGGTCACCCCTCCACTTT
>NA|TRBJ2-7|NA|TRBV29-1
CSVRVSYEQYF
TGCAGCGTTAGGGTCAGCTACGAGCAGTACTTC
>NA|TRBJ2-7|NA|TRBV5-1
CASSEGSEQYF
TGCGCCAGCAGCGAAGGGTCCGAGCAGTACTTC
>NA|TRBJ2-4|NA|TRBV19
CASSIGREIQYF
TGTGCCAGTAGTATCGGGCGGGAAATTCAGTACTTC
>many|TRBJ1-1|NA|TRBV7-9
CASRPPNTEAFF
TGTGCCAGCAGACCCCCGAACACTGAAGCTTTCTTT
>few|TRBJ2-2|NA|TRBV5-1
CASRRDSPNTGELFF
TGCGCCAGCAGGCGGGACTCTCCGAACACCGGGGAGCTGTTTTTT
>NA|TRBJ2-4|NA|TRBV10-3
CAISEAAGVGIQYF
TGTGCCATCAGTGAGGCGGCAGGGGTGGGCATTCAGTACTTC
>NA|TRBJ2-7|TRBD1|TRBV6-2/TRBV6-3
CASSALRGFGFGDEQYF
TGTGCCAGCAGTGCCCTCAGGGGGTTCGGCTTCGGGGACGAGCAGTACTTC
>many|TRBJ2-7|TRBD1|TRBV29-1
CSASGTAYEQYF
TGCAGCGCATCCGGGACAGCCTACGAGCAGTACTTC
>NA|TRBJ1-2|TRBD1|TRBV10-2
CASTRGDGSWTF
TGCGCCAGCACCAGGGGGGACGGCTCGTGGACCTTC
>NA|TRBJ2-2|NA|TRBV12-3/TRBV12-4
CASSLAGVAGELFF
TGTGCCAGCAGTTTAGCAGGGGTGGCCGGGGAGCTGTTTTTT
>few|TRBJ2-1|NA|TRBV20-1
CSAPGVREYYNEQFF
TGCAGTGCCCCAGGGGTAAGGGAATACTACAATGAGCAGTTCTTC
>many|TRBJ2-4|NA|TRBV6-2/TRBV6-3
CASSSRDARGRMAKNIQYF
TGTGCCAGCAGTTCCCGGGACGCGCGGGGTCGGATGGCCAAAAACATTCAGTACTTC